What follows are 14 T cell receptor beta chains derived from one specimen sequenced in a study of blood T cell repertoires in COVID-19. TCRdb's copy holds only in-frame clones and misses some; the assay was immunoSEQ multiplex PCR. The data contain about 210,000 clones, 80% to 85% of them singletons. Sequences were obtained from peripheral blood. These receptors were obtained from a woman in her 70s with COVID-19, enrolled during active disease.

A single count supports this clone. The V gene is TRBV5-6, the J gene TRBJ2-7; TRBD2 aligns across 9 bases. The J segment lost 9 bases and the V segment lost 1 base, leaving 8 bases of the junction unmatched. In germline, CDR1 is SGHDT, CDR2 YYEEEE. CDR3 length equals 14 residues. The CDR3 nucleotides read TGTGCCAGCAGCTTGAAGGTAGCGGGAGTAGGGCAGTACTTC. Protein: CASSLKVAGVGQYF.

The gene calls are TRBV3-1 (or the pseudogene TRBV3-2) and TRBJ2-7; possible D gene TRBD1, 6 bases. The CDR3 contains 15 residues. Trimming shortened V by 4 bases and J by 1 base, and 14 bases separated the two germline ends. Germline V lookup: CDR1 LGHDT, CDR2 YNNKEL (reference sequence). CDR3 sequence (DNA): TGTGCCAGCAGCCTTCGACAGGACGTTTCCTACGAGCAGTACTTC. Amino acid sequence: CASSLRQDVSYEQYF.

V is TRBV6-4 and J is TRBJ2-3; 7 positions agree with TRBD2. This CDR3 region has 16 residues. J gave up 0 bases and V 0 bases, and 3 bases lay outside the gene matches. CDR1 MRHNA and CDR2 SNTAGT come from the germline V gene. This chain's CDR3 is CASSDSAGASTDTQYF. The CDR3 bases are TGTGCCAGCAGTGACTCGGCGGGAGCGAGCACAGATACGCAGTATTTT.

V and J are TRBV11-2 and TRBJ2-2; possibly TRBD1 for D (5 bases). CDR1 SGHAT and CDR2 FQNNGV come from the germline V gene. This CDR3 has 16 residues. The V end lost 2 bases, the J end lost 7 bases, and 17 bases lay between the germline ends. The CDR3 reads CASSLLTARTGGELFF. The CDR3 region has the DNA TGTGCCAGCAGCTTATTGACAGCCAGAACAGGCGGGGAGCTGTTTTTT.

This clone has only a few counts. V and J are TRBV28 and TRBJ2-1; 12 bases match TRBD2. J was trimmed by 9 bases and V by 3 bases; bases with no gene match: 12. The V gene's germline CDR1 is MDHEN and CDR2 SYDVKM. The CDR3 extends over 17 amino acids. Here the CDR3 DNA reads TGTGCCAGCAGTTTTAGGGGCCTAGCGGGAGGGCCCACTGAGCAGTTCTTC. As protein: CASSFRGLAGGPTEQFF.

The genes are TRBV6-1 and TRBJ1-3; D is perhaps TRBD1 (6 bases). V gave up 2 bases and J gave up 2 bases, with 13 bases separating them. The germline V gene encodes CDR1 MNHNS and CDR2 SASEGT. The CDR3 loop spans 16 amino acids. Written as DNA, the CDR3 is TGTGCCAGCAGTGAATCTAACAGGGCAACTGGAAACACCATATATTTT. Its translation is CASSESNRATGNTIYF.

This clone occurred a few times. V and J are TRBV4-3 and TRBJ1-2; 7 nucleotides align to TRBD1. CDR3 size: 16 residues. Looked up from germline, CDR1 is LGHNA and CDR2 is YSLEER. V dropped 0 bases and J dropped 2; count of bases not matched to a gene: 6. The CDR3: CASSQEGAGGNYGYTF. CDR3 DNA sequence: TGCGCCAGCAGCCAAGAAGGGGCAGGGGGGAACTATGGCTACACCTTC.

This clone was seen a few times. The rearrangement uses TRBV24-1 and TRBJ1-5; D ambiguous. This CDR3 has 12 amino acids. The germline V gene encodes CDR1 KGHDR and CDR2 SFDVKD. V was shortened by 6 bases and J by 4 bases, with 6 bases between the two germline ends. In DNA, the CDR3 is TGTGCCACCAGTCCAGGAAATCAGCCCCAGCATTTT. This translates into CATSPGNQPQHF.

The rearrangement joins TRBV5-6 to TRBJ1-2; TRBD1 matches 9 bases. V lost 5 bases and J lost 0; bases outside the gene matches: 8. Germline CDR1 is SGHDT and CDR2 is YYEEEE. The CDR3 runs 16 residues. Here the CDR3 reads CASSSRDRASNYGYTF. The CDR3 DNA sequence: TGTGCCAGCAGTAGCCGGGACAGGGCTTCTAACTATGGCTACACCTTC.

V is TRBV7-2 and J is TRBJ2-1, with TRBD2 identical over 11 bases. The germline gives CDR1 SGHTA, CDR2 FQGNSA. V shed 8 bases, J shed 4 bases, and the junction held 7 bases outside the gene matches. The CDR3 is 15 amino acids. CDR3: CASRLGTSGYNEQFF. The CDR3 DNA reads TGTGCCAGCCGCCTTGGGACTAGCGGTTACAATGAGCAGTTCTTC. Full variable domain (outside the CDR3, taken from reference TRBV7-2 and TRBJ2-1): GAGVSQSPSNKVTEKGKDVELRCDPISGHTALYWYRQSLGQGLEFLIYFQGNSAPDKSGLPSDRFSAERTGGSVSTLTIQRTQQEDSAVYLCASRLGTSGYNEQFFGPGTRLTVL.

In DNA form, the CDR3 reads TGCAGCGCTACTACCCCCAGCTCCTACGAGCAGTACTTC. This codes for CSATTPSSYEQYF. This chain joins TRBV29-1 and TRBJ2-7; D gene ambiguous. Trimming took off 7 bases at V and 0 bases at J, with 13 bases between the two ends. The CDR3 consists of 13 residues. Per the germline V gene, CDR1 is SQVTM and CDR2 is ANQGSEA.

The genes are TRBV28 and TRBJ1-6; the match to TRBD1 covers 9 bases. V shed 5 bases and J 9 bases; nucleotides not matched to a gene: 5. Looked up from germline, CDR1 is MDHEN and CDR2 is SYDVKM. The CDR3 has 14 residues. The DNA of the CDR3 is TGTGCCAGCAGTGGGGGACAGGGAAGTTCACCCCTCCACTTT. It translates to CASSGGQGSSPLHF.

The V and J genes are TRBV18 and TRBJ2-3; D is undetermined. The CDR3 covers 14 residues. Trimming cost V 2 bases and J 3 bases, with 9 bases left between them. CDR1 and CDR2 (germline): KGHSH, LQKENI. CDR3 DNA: TGTGCCAGCTCACCAAGTCAGAAAACAGATACGCAGTATTTT. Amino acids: CASSPSQKTDTQYF.

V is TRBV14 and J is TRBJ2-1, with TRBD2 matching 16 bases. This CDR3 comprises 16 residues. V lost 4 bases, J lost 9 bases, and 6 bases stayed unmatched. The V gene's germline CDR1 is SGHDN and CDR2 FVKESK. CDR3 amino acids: CASSLGTSGRAVEQFF. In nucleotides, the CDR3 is TGTGCCAGCAGCCTTGGGACTAGCGGGAGGGCAGTTGAGCAGTTCTTC.